These T cell receptor beta chains were read from a single sample in a study of shared clonotypes between healthy human individuals. Repertoires were generated with immunoSEQ multiplex PCR, while TCRdb's copy carries only in-frame clones and drops some. The table records 600,000 to 800,000 clones, roughly two thirds of them present only once. The sample taken for sequencing was memory CD4+ T cells sorted from blood. These receptors were taken from a woman in her 30s in good health. Each CDR3 is given without its conserved first and last residue. Only part of the rows carry a size: once, few, many, or a class if the clone is expanded.

TRBJ2-1 | NA | TRBV7-2 | ASSRDSTYNEQF
TRBJ2-2 | NA | TRBV9 | ASSVVRTGELF
TRBJ2-1 | NA | TRBV9 | ASSARAGSPNEQF
TRBJ1-3 | once | TRBV28 | ASSPAWGPSSGNTIY
TRBJ2-2 | few | TRBV29-1 | SVEAGGPGTGELF
TRBJ2-1 | NA | TRBV28 | ASSLLSDEQF
TRBJ1-1 | few | TRBV11-2 | ASSFDTEAF
TRBJ1-2 | once | TRBV10-3 | AISEGENYGYT
TRBJ2-7 | NA | TRBV6-5 | ASRKDAFEQY
TRBJ1-4 | once | TRBV6-1 | ASSDRGRVEKLF
TRBJ2-1 | once | TRBV30 | AWSLGYEQF